The 24 T cell receptor beta chains in this list originate from one sample, sequenced in a study of cytomegalovirus exposure and HLA in healthy donors. The primer mix had 60 Vbeta and 13 Jbeta primers. The method was immunoSEQ multiplex PCR; TCRdb's version includes in-frame clones alone and lacks a portion of them. The sample lists 120,000 or so clones, around 72% occurring once. Sequencing input: PBMCs. The origin of the receptors is a man aged 30 to 39 in good health and CMV-seronegative.

This chain joins TRBV28 and TRBJ1-2; 7 positions agree with TRBD1. CDR3 size: 15 residues. The V and J ends lost 2 bases and 4 bases, in that order; junction bases with no gene match: 7. The germline V gene has CDR1 MDHEN and CDR2 SYDVKM. DNA of the CDR3: TGTGCCAGCAGTTTAACTGGCCGGGACAGCTATGGCTACACCTTC. Encoded protein: CASSLTGRDSYGYTF.

This clone was counted only a few times. The CDR3 DNA follows: TGCGCCAGCAGCTATCGGCCAGGGGGTTCGAACACTGAAGCTTTCTTT. Its translation: CASSYRPGGSNTEAFF. The V and J genes are TRBV5-1 and TRBJ1-1; TRBD1 aligns across 7 bases. V lost 3 bases, J lost 1 base, and 9 bases stayed unmatched. The CDR3 runs 16 residues. Germline V gene lookup returns CDR1 SGHRS and CDR2 YFSETQ.

This sequence joins TRBV7-9 and TRBJ2-1; weak D call: TRBD1 (6 bases). The germline V and J ends were trimmed by 4 bases and 0 bases, with 10 bases remaining between them. CDR1 and CDR2 from the germline V gene are SEHNR and FQNEAQ (reference sequence). CDR3 length equals 15 residues. Here the CDR3 reads CASSSGQSSYNEQFF. The CDR3 nucleotides read TGTGCCAGCAGCTCCGGACAGAGCTCCTACAATGAGCAGTTCTTC.

The chain employs TRBV9 and TRBJ2-5; 8 nucleotides line up with TRBD2. Germline values: CDR1 SGDLS, CDR2 YYNGEE. V gave up 2 bases and J gave up 5 bases; unmatched junction bases: 8. This CDR3 spans 15 amino acids. CDR3 in DNA: TGTGCCAGCAGCGTCGCCGGGGGGGCTTTGGAGACCCAGTACTTC. Residues: CASSVAGGALETQYF. Full variable domain (outside the CDR3, taken from reference TRBV9 and TRBJ2-5): DSGVTQTPKHLITATGQRVTLRCSPRSGDLSVYWYQQSLDQGLQFLIQYYNGEERAKGNILERFSAQQFPDLHSELNLSSLELGDSALYFCASSVAGGALETQYFGPGTRLLVL.

This clone was seen just once. This chain joins TRBV2 and TRBJ2-6; weak D call: TRBD1 (5 bases). V lost 8 bases to trimming and J lost 3 bases, with 23 bases between them. This CDR3 has 18 residues. CDR1 and CDR2 from the germline V gene are SNHLY and FYNNEI. The CDR3, as DNA: TGTGCCAGCCAGGACCCAGACGCCGACAGCCTTGGGGCCAACGTCCTGACTTTC. Translated, it gives CASQDPDADSLGANVLTF.

The V and J genes are TRBV9 and TRBJ2-3, with D perhaps TRBD1 (5 bases). The CDR3 runs to 13 residues. Germline CDR1 and CDR2: SGDLS and YYNGEE. The germline V and J ends were trimmed by 0 bases and 10 bases, with 12 bases remaining between them. The CDR3 loop is CASSVEPAGSQYF. The CDR3, as DNA: TGTGCCAGCAGCGTAGAGCCCGCAGGGTCGCAGTATTTT.

V is TRBV6-5 and J is TRBJ1-1, with TRBD1 matching over 9 bases. Germline V gene sequence: CDR1 MNHEY, CDR2 SVGAGI. J lost 3 bases, V lost 6 bases, and 8 bases had no gene match. CDR3 length: 15 amino acids. The CDR3 loop reads CASSRRQGGYTEAFF. The CDR3 nucleotides are TGTGCCAGCAGCCGAAGACAGGGGGGTTACACTGAAGCTTTCTTT.

The genes are TRBV5-6 and TRBJ2-7, with D possibly TRBD2 on 5 matching bases. V was cut by 0 bases and J by 0 bases, with 7 bases left in between. This CDR3 region has 14 residues. Per the germline V gene, CDR1 is SGHDT and CDR2 is YYEEEE. The CDR3 protein is CASSLGGSSYEQYF. The CDR3 DNA is TGTGCCAGCAGCTTGGGAGGGAGCTCCTACGAGCAGTACTTC.

The gene calls are TRBV4-1 and TRBJ2-3; 9 nucleotides line up with TRBD2. V dropped 3 bases and J dropped 3; count of bases not matched to a gene: 1. This CDR3 has 14 amino acids. Germline assignment: CDR1 MGHRA and CDR2 YSYEKL. The CDR3 loop is CASSQGLATDTQYF. The CDR3 region has the DNA TGCGCCAGCAGCCAGGGACTAGCTACAGATACGCAGTATTTT.

In regard to this clone: An end of the junction does not agree with germline; a read error may underlie this. The V gene is TRBV7-9, the J gene TRBJ1-1; weak D call: TRBD1 (6 bases). Looked up from germline, CDR1 is SEHNR and CDR2 is FQNEAQ (reference sequence). The CDR3 is made up of 12 amino acids. CDR3 sequence (DNA): TGTTCCAGCAGCTGGGGGGGCTATGAAGCTTTCTTT. It encodes CSSSWGGYEAFF.

V is TRBV5-4 and J is TRBJ2-3; D unclear. The V gene lost 0 bases and the J gene lost 8 bases, with 10 bases spanning the gap. CDR1 and CDR2 (germline): SGHNT, YYREEE (reference sequence). This CDR3 spans 13 amino acids. The CDR3: CASSLGLERTQYF. The CDR3 DNA sequence: TGTGCCAGCAGCTTGGGACTTGAACGTACGCAGTATTTT.

The chain joins TRBV7-3 to TRBJ1-5, with D tentatively TRBD1 (5 bases). This CDR3 has 13 amino acids. The V gene lost 2 bases and the J gene lost 7 bases, with 9 bases spanning the gap. Germline V lookup: CDR1 SGHTA, CDR2 FQGTGA. Here the CDR3 DNA reads TGTGCCAGCAGCTTACAGGGTGAGCAGCCCCAGCATTTT. As protein: CASSLQGEQPQHF.

The chain has TRBV4-3 and TRBJ1-6; 8 bases agree with TRBD1. The length of the CDR3 is 18 residues. Trimming cost V 2 bases and J 4 bases; bases outside gene matches: 10. The germline gives CDR1 LGHNA, CDR2 YSLEER. CDR3 in amino acids: CASSQTESRGPYNSPLHF. CDR3 bases: TGCGCCAGCAGCCAAACGGAGTCCAGGGGGCCTTATAATTCACCCCTCCACTTT.

The chain couples TRBV6-1 to TRBJ1-5; perhaps TRBD1 as D (6 bases). This CDR3 has 16 residues. Germline values: CDR1 MNHNS, CDR2 SASEGT. Trimming took 2 bases from V and 0 from J, leaving 11 bases between them. DNA for the CDR3: TGTGCCAGCAGTGAATGGGACACCCGTAGCAATCAGCCCCAGCATTTT. It yields the protein CASSEWDTRSNQPQHF.

This chain connects TRBV11-2 to TRBJ1-1; 8 positions agree with TRBD1. J was trimmed by 4 bases and V by 5 bases; bases with no gene match: 6. The V gene's germline CDR1 is SGHAT and CDR2 FQNNGV. This CDR3 contains 14 residues. The CDR3 region is CASSLNRGGTEAFF. The CDR3 bases are TGTGCCAGCAGCCTGAACAGGGGGGGCACTGAAGCTTTCTTT. The full variable domain, rest sourced from reference TRBV11-2 and TRBJ1-1, is EAGVAQSPRYKIIEKRQSVAFWCNPISGHATLYWYQQILGQGPKLLIQFQNNGVVDDSQLPKDRFSAERLKGVDSTLKIQPAKLEDSAVYLCASSLNRGGTEAFFGQGTRLTVV.

The chain uses TRBV7-3 and TRBJ2-5; D remains unclear. Trimming stripped 11 bases from V and 4 bases from J, with 11 bases between. The length of the CDR3 is 11 residues. Germline-derived CDR1 and CDR2 are SGHTA and FQGTGA. CDR3 loop: CAGIALETQYF. The CDR3 coding sequence is TGTGCCGGCATAGCCTTAGAGACCCAGTACTTC.

The rearrangement joins TRBV11-2 to TRBJ2-1; D not certain. V lost 1 base and J 6 bases, leaving 10 bases between the germline ends. Germline V gene data show CDR1 as SGHAT and CDR2 as FQNNGV. The CDR3 has 14 amino acids. This chain's CDR3 is CASSLGSRVNEQFF. The CDR3 nucleotides are TGTGCCAGCAGCTTAGGGTCAAGAGTCAATGAGCAGTTCTTC.

The chain recombines TRBV5-8 with TRBJ2-1; D remains ambiguous. Germline V gene data show CDR1 as SGHTS and CDR2 as YDEGEE. The CDR3 loop spans 15 amino acids. The ends were cut back, 0 bases at V and 1 base at J, with 8 bases in the middle. CDR3 sequence: CASSLGGSSYNEQFF. CDR3 coding DNA: TGTGCCAGCAGCTTGGGCGGATCTTCCTACAATGAGCAGTTCTTC.

This clone was observed a handful of times. The genes are TRBV5-1 and TRBJ1-1, with 8 bases fitting TRBD1. This CDR3 is built from 16 residues. The V segment lost 4 bases and the J segment 0 bases; nucleotides outside the gene matches: 8. CDR1 and CDR2 (germline): SGHRS, YFSETQ. The CDR3 DNA follows: TGCGCCAGCAGCCTTTACAGGGGGGAGGTGAACACTGAAGCTTTCTTT. Translated: CASSLYRGEVNTEAFF.

The chain has TRBV5-4 and TRBJ2-7; 8 bases are shared with TRBD2. This CDR3 contains 14 residues. Trimming removed 3 bases from V and 3 bases from J; junction bases left unmatched: 5. CDR1 is SGHNT and CDR2 is YYREEE in the germline V gene (reference sequence). The CDR3 region has the DNA TGTGCCAGCAGCTCCGGGGGGGCTGGCTACGAGCAGTACTTC. Its translation: CASSSGGAGYEQYF. The full variable domain, its missing parts supplied by reference TRBV5-4 and TRBJ2-7, is ETGVTQSPTHLIKTRGQQVTLRCSSQSGHNTVSWYQQALGQGPQFIFQYYREEENGRGNFPPRFSGLQFPNYSSELNVNALELDDSALYLCASSSGGAGYEQYFGPGTRLTVT.

This clone was seen a handful of times. V gene TRBV19 combines with J gene TRBJ2-2; 7 bases agree with TRBD1. Losses at the gene ends were 3 bases for V and 1 base for J; bases not matched to a gene: 5. CDR1 is LNHDA, CDR2 SQIVND, per germline (reference sequence). The CDR3 is 16 residues long. DNA for the CDR3: TGTGCCAGTAGTATCGACAGGGTACTGAACACCGGGGAGCTGTTTTTT. Its protein is CASSIDRVLNTGELFF.

The genes are TRBV28 and TRBJ1-2, with 9 nucleotides matching TRBD1. Trimming at V came to 6 bases and at J to 4 bases, leaving 12 bases not matched to a gene. CDR1 and CDR2 (germline): MDHEN, SYDVKM. This CDR3 has 16 residues. In DNA, the CDR3 is TGTGCCAGCAGACTCGGTACAGGGGGCTTTTTCTATGGCTACACCTTC. This encodes CASRLGTGGFFYGYTF.

This clone has a handful of counts. V and J are TRBV30 and TRBJ1-2, with a possible D match to TRBD1 (6 bases). This CDR3 is built from 13 residues. The germline V gene has CDR1 GTSNPN and CDR2 SVGIG (reference sequence). The ends were cut back, 6 bases at V and 7 bases at J, with 18 bases in the middle. Here the CDR3 reads CACSGAVPAGYTF. The CDR3 DNA reads TGTGCCTGTTCAGGGGCGGTACCGGCTGGCTACACCTTC. Supplemented by reference TRBV30 and TRBJ1-2, the full variable domain reads SQTIHQWPATLVQPVGSPLSLECTVEGTSNPNLYWYRQAAGRGLQLLFYSVGIGQISSEVPQNLSASRPQDRQFILSSKKLLLSDSGFYLCACSGAVPAGYTFGSGTRLTVV.

This clone has only a few counts. V is TRBV19 and J is TRBJ1-3, with D perhaps matching TRBD1 (6 bases). The length of the CDR3 is 12 residues. Germline values: CDR1 LNHDA, CDR2 SQIVND (reference sequence). V lost 2 bases and J 10 bases, leaving 9 bases between the germline ends. The CDR3 protein is CASSIRQGTIYF. CDR3 nucleotides: TGTGCCAGTAGTATAAGGCAGGGGACCATATATTTT. The full variable domain, in which reference TRBV19 and TRBJ1-3 provide the parts outside the CDR3, is DGGITQSPKYLFRKEGQNVTLSCEQNLNHDAMYWYRQDPGQGLRLIYYSQIVNDFQKGDIAEGYSVSREKKESFPLTVTSAQKNPTAFYLCASSIRQGTIYFGEGSWLTVV.